Below are 29 T cell receptor beta chains sequenced from a single sample in a study of T cell responses to AZD1222 COVID-19 vaccine. Sequenced by immunoSEQ multiplex PCR; TCRdb stores in-frame clones only, minus some. Of about 81,000 clones listed, 85% to 90% are singletons. Material: peripheral blood, obtained 28 days after the second AZD1222 dose. Receptors originate from an adult who received the AZD1222 COVID-19 vaccine.

The rearrangement uses TRBV19 and TRBJ2-7, with 10 bases that match TRBD1. From germline, CDR1 is LNHDA and CDR2 SQIVND (reference sequence). The CDR3 loop spans 14 amino acids. Trimming cost V 10 bases and J 6 bases; bases outside gene matches: 12. The CDR3 protein is CAIERQGATCEQYF. For the CDR3, the DNA is TGTGCCATTGAGAGACAGGGGGCCACTTGCGAGCAGTACTTC.

The rearrangement uses TRBV7-9 and TRBJ2-7; possibly TRBD1 for D (7 bases). Germline lookup yields CDR1 SEHNR and CDR2 FQNEAQ (reference sequence). CDR3 size: 16 residues. V was clipped by 4 bases and J by 6 bases, with 22 bases between them. For the CDR3, the DNA is TGTGCCAGCAGCTCCGTTAGGGCAGGGGGGATCCCCGAGCAGTACTTC. Amino acid sequence: CASSSVRAGGIPEQYF.

The chain couples TRBV5-1 to TRBJ1-4; TRBD1 agrees at 7 bases. J gave up 12 bases and V 3 bases, and 8 bases lay outside the gene matches. CDR1 and CDR2 (germline): SGHRS, YFSETQ. CDR3 size: 13 residues. CDR3 coding DNA: TGCGCCAGCAGCTCGGTGACAGGGACGGAACTGTTTTTT. Its protein product is CASSSVTGTELFF.

This chain joins TRBV5-5 and TRBJ2-3; TRBD2 matches at 14 bases. The CDR3 has 20 residues. The germline CDR1 and CDR2 sequences are SGHKS and YYEKEE (reference sequence). V trimming: 5 bases; J trimming: 0 bases; junction bases outside the gene matches: 14. DNA for the CDR3: TGTGCCAGCAGTAGACACACCGGGACTAGCGGGAGAGCAAGCACAGATACGCAGTATTTT. Translated: CASSRHTGTSGRASTDTQYF.

This chain connects TRBV2 to TRBJ1-4; D gene ambiguous. This CDR3 spans 14 amino acids. Germline values: CDR1 SNHLY, CDR2 FYNNEI. Trimming left V 7 bases short and J 3 bases short, with 12 bases between. CDR3 coding DNA: TGTGCCAGCAACGGAGGTTCGGCTAATGAAAAACTGTTTTTT. Its translation is CASNGGSANEKLFF.

CDR3 nucleotides: TGTGCCAGCAGCTTAAGGCGGGAGTCTACCGGGGAGCTGTTTTTT. Translating gives CASSLRRESTGELFF. V gene TRBV7-9 combines with J gene TRBJ2-2, with TRBD2 matching 7 bases. The CDR3 contains 15 residues. Germline-derived CDR1 and CDR2 are SEHNR and FQNEAQ (reference sequence). After removal of 2 bases from V and 5 bases from J, the junction contained 5 bases not matched to a gene.

The genes are TRBV10-3 and TRBJ2-1; 12 positions agree with TRBD2. V shed 6 bases, J shed 4 bases, and the junction held 13 bases outside the gene matches. The germline V gene has CDR1 ENHRY and CDR2 SYGVKD. The CDR3 covers 18 residues. The CDR3 protein is CAIRGTGTSGHPYNEQFF. The DNA for the CDR3 is TGTGCCATCAGAGGCACCGGGACTAGCGGGCACCCGTACAATGAGCAGTTCTTC.

The chain links TRBV6-1 to TRBJ2-7; TRBD2 matches 7 bases. The CDR3 loop spans 15 amino acids. The V segment lost 2 bases and the J segment 6 bases; nucleotides outside the gene matches: 10. The germline CDR1 and CDR2 sequences are MNHNS and SASEGT. CDR3 bases: TGTGCCAGCAGTGAATGGAGTCTAGCGGCCCGCGAGCAGTACTTC. Protein product: CASSEWSLAAREQYF.

This chain links TRBV6-1 with TRBJ2-2, with 9 bases matching TRBD2. Germline CDR1 is MNHNS and CDR2 is SASEGT. V lost 0 bases and J lost 4; bases outside the gene matches: 0. The CDR3 contains 15 residues. The CDR3 here is CASSEASGSTGELFF. The CDR3 DNA reads as TGTGCCAGCAGTGAAGCTAGCGGGAGCACCGGGGAGCTGTTTTTT.

The chain recombines TRBV28 with TRBJ1-2; D is uncertain. This CDR3 is 12 amino acids long. Germline assignment: CDR1 MDHEN and CDR2 SYDVKM. V was cut by 3 bases and J by 4 bases, with 6 bases left in between. The CDR3 DNA follows: TGTGCCAGCAGTTTGGACCCCTATGGCTACACCTTC. Translation gives CASSLDPYGYTF.

The rearrangement joins TRBV5-6 to TRBJ2-1; 9 nucleotides align to TRBD2. Trimming at V came to 6 bases and at J to 4 bases, leaving 8 bases not matched to a gene. The germline V gene encodes CDR1 SGHDT and CDR2 YYEEEE. The CDR3 is made up of 15 amino acids. CDR3 in amino acids: CASTLGAGGYNEQFF. DNA for the CDR3: TGTGCCAGCACCCTTGGGGCGGGAGGGTACAATGAGCAGTTCTTC.

The chain is built from TRBV28 and TRBJ2-7; D remains unclear. The CDR3 has 11 amino acids. In germline, CDR1 is MDHEN, CDR2 SYDVKM. V was shortened by 5 bases and J by 2 bases, with 4 bases between the two germline ends. As DNA, the CDR3 is TGTGCCAGCAGTACCCCCTACGAGCAGTACTTC. The encoded protein is CASSTPYEQYF.

The chain employs TRBV11-2 and TRBJ2-7, with D unresolved. Trimming took off 3 bases at V and 3 bases at J, with 18 bases between the two ends. Germline V lookup: CDR1 SGHAT, CDR2 FQNNGV. CDR3 length equals 16 residues. The CDR3 here is CASSFSVQVPLYEQYF. Written as DNA, the CDR3 is TGTGCCAGCAGCTTTTCAGTGCAGGTCCCTCTCTACGAGCAGTACTTC.

The chain employs TRBV4-3 and TRBJ2-7; D may be TRBD2 (6 bases). Trimming shortened V by 0 bases and J by 2 bases, and 14 bases separated the two germline ends. The CDR3 loop spans 16 amino acids. The germline CDR1 and CDR2 sequences are LGHNA and YSLEER. The chain's CDR3 is CASSQEARGMTYEQYF. The CDR3, as DNA: TGCGCCAGCAGCCAAGAGGCGCGCGGGATGACCTACGAGCAGTACTTC.

On this clone itself: This same CDR3 is encoded by further DNA sequences in the sample. The gene calls are TRBV6-2 or TRBV6-3 and TRBJ2-5; D gene ambiguous. The germline gives CDR1 MNHEY, CDR2 SVGEGT. The CDR3 runs to 11 residues. Between the trimmed V and J ends, which lost 6 bases and 1 base, there was a span of 3 bases. This CDR3 reads CASSSQETQYF. The CDR3 DNA is TGTGCCAGCAGCTCCCAAGAGACCCAGTACTTC.

The CDR3 region has the DNA TGTGCCAGCAGCCCCAAGGGGGGGCTGGGCTACACCTTC. This translates into CASSPKGGLGYTF. The chain links TRBV7-2 to TRBJ1-2; D is perhaps TRBD1 (6 bases). The CDR3 consists of 13 residues. The germline V gene encodes CDR1 SGHTA and CDR2 FQGNSA. Trimming removed 5 bases at V and 8 bases at J, with 15 bases between.

The CDR3 here is CASSSTFLTNYGYTF. For the CDR3, the DNA is TGTGCCAGCAGCTCCACATTTCTCACGAACTATGGCTACACCTTC. This chain joins TRBV5-6 and TRBJ1-2, with D unresolved. The V end was cut by 3 bases, the J end by 2 bases, with 14 bases between. The germline V gene encodes CDR1 SGHDT and CDR2 YYEEEE. The CDR3 is made up of 15 amino acids.

This clone was observed a handful of times. The chain links TRBV7-3 to TRBJ2-5, with 8 bases fitting TRBD2. Losses at the gene ends were 0 bases for V and 4 bases for J; bases not matched to a gene: 4. Germline CDR1 reads SGHTA; CDR2 reads FQGTGA. The CDR3 consists of 15 residues. DNA for the CDR3: TGTGCCAGCAGCTTAACCGGGGGGGAGGTAGAGACCCAGTACTTC. Amino acid sequence: CASSLTGGEVETQYF.

V gene TRBV3-1 (or the pseudogene TRBV3-2) combines with J gene TRBJ1-1; D ambiguous. This CDR3 comprises 13 residues. Trimming took 2 bases from V and 4 from J, leaving 8 bases between them. Germline V gives CDR1 LGHDT, CDR2 YNNKEL (reference sequence). The CDR3 reads CASSQHLSTEAFF. The CDR3 DNA sequence: TGTGCCAGCAGCCAACACCTTAGCACTGAAGCTTTCTTT.

This rearrangement joins TRBV5-5 to TRBJ2-7, with D possibly being TRBD2 (6 bases). The germline gives CDR1 SGHKS, CDR2 YYEKEE (reference sequence). The CDR3 length is 13 residues. V shed 3 bases and J shed 3 bases, with 10 bases lying between them. The CDR3: CASSWGLSYEQYF. The CDR3 DNA reads TGTGCCAGCAGCTGGGGACTGAGCTACGAGCAGTACTTC.

The gene calls are TRBV9 and TRBJ1-2, with D uncertain. CDR1 is SGDLS, CDR2 YYNGEE, per germline. Trimming shortened V by 0 bases and J by 3 bases, and 9 bases separated the two germline ends. The CDR3 sequence is 14 residues long. CDR3 loop: CASSVGTPDYGYTF. The CDR3 DNA reads TGTGCCAGCAGCGTAGGGACTCCAGACTATGGCTACACCTTC.

The chain carries TRBV6-5 and TRBJ2-7; D may be TRBD1 (6 bases). V dropped 4 bases and J dropped 7 bases, with 17 bases sitting between them. Germline V lookup: CDR1 MNHEY, CDR2 SVGAGI. The CDR3 spans 14 residues. This CDR3 is CASSFRDTQVEQYF. The CDR3, as DNA: TGTGCCAGCAGTTTCCGGGACACGCAGGTGGAGCAGTACTTC.

V gene TRBV28 combines with J gene TRBJ2-7, with no clear D. Germline V gives CDR1 MDHEN, CDR2 SYDVKM. Trimming took 3 bases from V and 9 from J, leaving 15 bases between them. The CDR3 covers 13 residues. The CDR3 DNA is TGTGCCAGCAGTTTTCTGGCTAGGGCGTGGCAGTACTTC. Translation gives CASSFLARAWQYF. The full variable domain, in which reference TRBV28 and TRBJ2-7 provide the parts outside the CDR3, is DVKVTQSSRYLVKRTGEKVFLECVQDMDHENMFWYRQDPGLGLRLIYFSYDVKMKEKGDIPEGYSVSREKKERFSLILESASTNQTSMYLCASSFLARAWQYFGPGTRLTVT.

The gene calls are TRBV24-1 and TRBJ2-2; D possibly matches TRBD1 or TRBD2 (5 bases each). V was pared by 4 bases and J by 4 bases, with 12 bases between. The germline V gene encodes CDR1 KGHDR and CDR2 SFDVKD. The CDR3 covers 15 residues. Written as DNA, the CDR3 is TGTGCCACCAGTGACCGGACACTAGTCACCGGGGAGCTGTTTTTT. Protein sequence: CATSDRTLVTGELFF.

The chain is built from TRBV7-3 and TRBJ2-3; D is ambiguous. Germline V CDR1 and CDR2: SGHTA, FQGTGA. The V and J ends lost 5 bases and 4 bases respectively, with 13 bases between them. The CDR3 is 14 residues long. The CDR3 DNA reads TGTGCCAGCAGCCCCCTCGTGGGGTCAGATACGCAGTATTTT. Translation: CASSPLVGSDTQYF.

J is TRBJ1-4 and V is TRBV6-2 or TRBV6-3; 9 bases agree with TRBD1. J gave up 7 bases and V 0 bases, and 3 bases lay outside the gene matches. The CDR3 spans 15 residues. Germline V gene data show CDR1 as MNHEY and CDR2 as SVGEGT. DNA of the CDR3: TGTGCCAGCAGTTACTCTACAGGGGGCGTTGAAAAACTGTTTTTT. It translates to CASSYSTGGVEKLFF.

Of note for this clone: The same CDR3 arises from other DNA sequences in this sample as well. V is TRBV19 and J is TRBJ2-3; D possibly corresponds to TRBD1 (6 bases). Germline CDR1 and CDR2: LNHDA and SQIVND (reference sequence). V was clipped by 3 bases and J by 0 bases, with 10 bases between them. This CDR3 comprises 15 residues. The CDR3 DNA is TGTGCCAGTAGTATCCGAGGGGGTAGCACAGATACGCAGTATTTT. Its protein is CASSIRGGSTDTQYF.

The chain has TRBV12-3 or TRBV12-4 and TRBJ2-7; D possibly corresponds to TRBD1 (6 bases). V lost 2 bases, J lost 5 bases, and 10 bases lay in between. CDR3 size: 13 residues. The CDR3 nucleotides are TGTGCCAGCAGTTTACAGGGGACCCACGAGCAGTACTTC. The encoded protein is CASSLQGTHEQYF.

The genes are TRBV18 and TRBJ2-1, with D uncertain. Trimming stripped 6 bases from V and 5 bases from J, with 20 bases between. The germline CDR1 and CDR2 sequences are KGHSH and LQKENI. The CDR3 loop spans 16 amino acids. CDR3 residues: CASSPPGLAGHNEQFF. CDR3 DNA sequence: TGTGCCAGCTCCCCCCCCGGGCTGGCTGGCCACAATGAGCAGTTCTTC.